This T cell receptor (beta chain) was profiled in a study of blood T cell repertoires in COVID-19 (dated by TCRdb to the early 2020s). Regarding the study in general: Samples covering the acute and convalescent phases of COVID-19 were provided by collaborators in the United States, Italy and Spain. The prospective study material was composed of cDNA or gDNA derived from T cells, B-cell-depleted T cells, or PBMCs. Subjects who had been exposed to COVID-19, were actively infected with it, or had recovered from it provided the deeply sampled blood TCRbeta repertoires that made up the dataset. The repertoires were made available in a free public database intended to serve as a resource for research on the immune response to SARS-CoV-2. The samples were drawn from the first 160 participants of the ongoing ImmuneRACE study and from under 1,500 subjects provided by 6 global collaborators. Sample metadata almost always included a de-identified subject ID, COVID-19 status, age in years and sex. Where available, HLA class I and class II types were obtained from metadata supplied by the sample provider rather than from assay-based typing.

The immunoSEQ Assay, a bias-controlled multiplex PCR, was used to amplify TCRbeta CDR3 regions from genomic DNA. The study's own analysis went as follows. The number of nucleated cells in each sample was estimated from the amplification of reference gene primers within the assay. To quantify the absolute abundance of each unique TCRbeta CDR3 rearrangement, sequence reads were collapsed and filtered. Productive Simpson clonality was computed per sample as the square root of Simpson's diversity index over productive rearrangements. TCRdb holds this immuneACCESS table with in-frame rearrangements only. Some clones are missing; in checked studies, unresolved V genes explain under half, and the rest has no known cause. V and J calls and clone size are those listed in that table; D and trimming were worked out from the DNA. Counted in this sample were 250,000 to 300,000 clones; about nine tenths of them appeared once. The ten largest account for 1.2% of the sample.

Notes on this clone: Its antigen is still unknown. Nothing much larger sits one base from this clone, and base qualities are not available.

Enrolling through a virtual design, the prospective study's participants ranged in age from roughly 18 to 95 years and lived across 20 to 30 United States geographic areas. Cohort assignment in the prospective study relied on participant-reported clinical history from a screening survey and a study questionnaire. Mobile phlebotomists in the prospective study collected whole blood, serum and a nasopharyngeal or oropharyngeal swab from every participant. Additional blood draws and questionnaires over an approximately two-month period could optionally be provided by prospective study participants. Blood samples from the prospective study were shipped frozen or at room temperature prior to DNA extraction. The paper's findings and limits, for the study overall: The quantity of clinical and demographic metadata differed by source and by participant and was supplied without curation.

This receptor was taken from a human donor in a cohort exposed to, infected with or recovered from COVID-19 (not recorded which). The donor label of this sample is uncertain. What was sequenced was PBMCs or T cells enriched from blood (not recorded which).

The sequenced DNA is TGTGCCAGCAGCTTAGCGGGGACTAGCGGGGGGGCCGACGAGCAGTACTTC. Its translation reads: CASSLAGTSGGADEQYF. The V gene is TRBV7-2 and the J gene is TRBJ2-7, and 16 bases in between align with TRBD2. CDR1 is given as SGHTA and CDR2 as FQGNSA, both from the germline V gene. Trimming accounts for 0 bases at V and 5 bases at J, while the number of junction bases matched to no gene is 4. The CDR3 runs 17 amino acids, cysteine and phenylalanine included. Only the CDR3 portion is preserved as DNA: 51 bases, with reading frame beginning at the first base.